This paragraph reports one T cell receptor (beta chain). The method was immunoSEQ multiplex PCR; TCRdb's version includes in-frame clones alone and lacks a portion of them. The repertoire includes about 170,000 clones, about 90% of them detected once, and about 1.2% sits in the top ten. The sample is drawn from a study of blood T cell repertoires in COVID-19. Study-level background: Samples representing acute and convalescent COVID-19 were sourced from the United States, Italy and Spain. T cells, B-cell-depleted T cells, or PBMCs supplied cDNA or gDNA.

Trimming removed 3 bases at V and 6 bases at J, with 17 bases between. The V gene's germline CDR1 is SGHTA and CDR2 FQGTGA. The CDR3 extends over 15 amino acids. Across 20 to 25 US areas, participants ranged in age from about 18 to 90 years. The genes are TRBV7-3 and TRBJ1-1; unclear D gene. The sequence was obtained from a human donor with acute COVID-19. The donor label of this sample is uncertain. The sequencing input was PBMCs or T cells enriched from blood (not recorded which). The CDR3 is CASSLGTDRGSEAFF. DNA of the CDR3: TGTGCCAGCAGCTTGGGAACCGACCGGGGATCTGAAGCTTTCTTT.